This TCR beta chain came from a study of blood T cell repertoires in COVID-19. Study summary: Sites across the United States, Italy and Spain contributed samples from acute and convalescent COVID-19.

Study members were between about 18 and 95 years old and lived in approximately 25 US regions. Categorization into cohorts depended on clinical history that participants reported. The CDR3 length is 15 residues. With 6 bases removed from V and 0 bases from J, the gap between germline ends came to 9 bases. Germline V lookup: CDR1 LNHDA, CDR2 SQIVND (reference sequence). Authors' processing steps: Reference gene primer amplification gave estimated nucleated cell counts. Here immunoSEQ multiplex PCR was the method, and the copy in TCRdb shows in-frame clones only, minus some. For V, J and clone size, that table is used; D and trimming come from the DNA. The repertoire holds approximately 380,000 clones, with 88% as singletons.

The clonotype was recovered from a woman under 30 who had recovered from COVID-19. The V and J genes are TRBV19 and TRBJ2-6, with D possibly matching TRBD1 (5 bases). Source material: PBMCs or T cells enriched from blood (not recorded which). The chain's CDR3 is CASRRQSSGANVLTF. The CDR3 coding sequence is TGTGCCAGTAGACGACAGTCCTCTGGGGCCAACGTCCTGACTTTC.